This entry lists 8 T cell receptor beta chains sequenced from one sample in a study of blood T cell repertoires in COVID-19. Assay used: immunoSEQ multiplex PCR; TCRdb lists only in-frame clones, some missing. The sample holds 280,000 or so clones, approximately 86% seen once. The material sequenced was peripheral blood. All receptors come from a woman younger than 45 who had recovered from COVID-19.

This sequence joins TRBV5-4 and TRBJ1-1; the D gene is possibly TRBD1 (6 bases). The V gene's germline CDR1 is SGHNT and CDR2 YYREEE (reference sequence). V was trimmed by 9 bases and J by 7 bases, leaving 19 bases between them. The CDR3 extends over 13 amino acids. Here the CDR3 DNA reads TGTGCCACCTCAATTGGGGAAGGGGGTGAAGCTTTCTTT. Its protein product is CATSIGEGGEAFF.

This sequence joins TRBV30 and TRBJ1-4, with no clear D. The germline V gene encodes CDR1 GTSNPN and CDR2 SVGIG (reference sequence). This CDR3 is built from 11 residues. Deletions cut 2 bases from V and 6 bases from J, with 4 bases between. DNA for the CDR3: TGTGCCTGGAGTCTCGATGAAAAACTGTTTTTT. Its protein is CAWSLDEKLFF.

This clone came up a few times. The chain has TRBV30 and TRBJ1-2; D uncertain. The CDR3 has 14 amino acids. V was clipped by 0 bases and J by 7 bases, with 15 bases between them. The germline V gene has CDR1 GTSNPN and CDR2 SVGIG (reference sequence). The CDR3 nucleotides read TGTGCCTGGAGTGTACTGTCGGGGTGGGGTGGCTACACCTTC. Protein product: CAWSVLSGWGGYTF.

The chain has TRBV5-1 and TRBJ2-1; a possible D gene is TRBD1 (6 bases). Deletions cut 4 bases from V and 4 bases from J, with 15 bases between. Germline V gives CDR1 SGHRS, CDR2 YFSETQ. CDR3 length: 15 amino acids. The CDR3 DNA reads as TGCGCCAGCAGCCTACAGGGAGTGCGGTACAATGAGCAGTTCTTC. It codes for CASSLQGVRYNEQFF.

The V gene is TRBV2, the J gene TRBJ2-1; TRBD2 aligns across 11 bases. CDR1 is SNHLY, CDR2 FYNNEI, per germline. J lost 5 bases, V lost 6 bases, and 6 bases had no gene match. This CDR3 is 15 amino acids long. The CDR3 loop is CASRLTSGVDNEQFF. The CDR3, as DNA: TGTGCCAGCAGGTTGACTAGCGGGGTTGACAATGAGCAGTTCTTC.

This chain uses TRBV7-2 with TRBJ2-7; 15 bases are a match to TRBD2. The junction had 13 bases not matched to a gene; V was cut back by 5 bases and J by 5 bases. This CDR3 has 18 residues. Per the germline V gene, CDR1 is SGHTA and CDR2 is FQGNSA. This CDR3 reads CASSTEGGLAGGLDEQYF. DNA for the CDR3: TGTGCCAGCAGCACCGAGGGTGGACTAGCGGGAGGGCTCGACGAGCAGTACTTC.

This chain connects TRBV6-2 or TRBV6-3 to TRBJ1-1; D remains ambiguous. CDR1 and CDR2 (germline): MNHEY, SVGEGT. Trimming cost V 0 bases and J 0 bases, with 11 bases left between them. CDR3 length: 16 amino acids. CDR3 amino acids: CASSYSSKEMNTEAFF. DNA for the CDR3: TGTGCCAGCAGTTACTCGTCGAAGGAGATGAACACTGAAGCTTTCTTT.

The chain employs TRBV3-1 (or the pseudogene TRBV3-2) and TRBJ1-2; tentatively, D is TRBD1 (6 bases). The CDR3 is 14 amino acids. V was cut by 3 bases and J by 4 bases, with 12 bases left in between. Germline CDR1 is LGHDT and CDR2 is YNNKEL (reference sequence). The CDR3 DNA reads as TGTGCCAGCAGCCATGTACAGGGTCGCTATGGCTACACCTTC. Translation gives CASSHVQGRYGYTF.